This T cell receptor (beta chain) was recorded in a study of cytomegalovirus exposure and HLA in healthy donors (dated by TCRdb to between 2016 and 2019). As for the study more broadly: An earlier analysis of 550 to 700 of the donors reported 250 to 300 Gb of sequence data and about 100 million unique TCR beta sequences from approximately 180 million T cells. An early release that covered approximately 600 HLA-typed donors contained approximately 290 gigabases of sequencing data and tens of millions of unique TCR sequences. Among the approximately 420 genotyped donors, around 79% belonged to the genetic ancestry cluster associated with self-reported Caucasian donors. The aim of the study was to test whether cataloging public T cell receptors could identify signatures of past pathogen exposure. The study profiled the T cell repertoires of some 610 subjects by immunosequencing and related them to cytomegalovirus serostatus. Along with the approximately 650-subject first cohort, a separate validation cohort of over a hundred different subjects was used. To predict cytomegalovirus infection status, the study combined high-throughput TCR immunosequencing, statistical association of individual TCRs with disease status, and machine learning. A later analysis re-analyzed previously published TCR beta repertoires from roughly 600 donors and added high-resolution HLA genotyping to study TCR occurrence patterns. Rather than using new phenotypic data, the later analysis identified candidate immune exposures from TCR beta sequences and from how often those sequences occurred across donors. To decide whether each TCR beta V gene segment behaved as functional or pseudogenic, an earlier analysis of 587 of the donors relied on high-throughput TCR beta sequencing. Donor age, sex, ethnicity and CMV serostatus were compiled alongside the repertoire data. A later genetic analysis used genome-wide SNP genotypes for about 60% of the 666 donors, treating that subset as a discovery cohort. Every repertoire in the discovery cohort had been generated on one and the same sequencing platform. Both class I and class II loci were covered by HLA typing, at four-digit resolution. Typing coverage varied by locus: 629-630 donors for A, B, C, DRB1 and DQB1; approximately 560 for DQA1; over 600 for DPA1; around 490 for DPB1. Roughly five DR-DQ haplotypes were treated as single units for association and clustering because of strong linkage in the cohort. Among a few hundred genotyped donors of the cohort, an average of roughly 240,000 unique TCR beta nucleotide sequences were sequenced per donor, around 18% of them non-productive.

The cohort comprised around 700 healthy bone marrow donors. At the time of sampling, every cohort member was nominally healthy, though immune exposures that went unrecorded were likely present. The donor was CMV seropositive and belonged to the group of 250 to 300 seropositive cohort members. Every donor gave a peripheral blood sample, and the peripheral blood mononuclear cells from that sample were used for TCR beta sequencing. Genomic DNA extraction from the blood cell samples was performed with the Qiagen DNeasy Blood Extraction Kit. For this chain, trimming is 1 base at the V end and 5 bases at the J end, and the number of junction bases without a gene match is 3. CDR1 and CDR2 are read off the germline V gene as SGHRS and YFSETQ. The CDR3 holds 14 amino acids from the cysteine to the phenylalanine. Only CDR3 DNA is held: 42 bases, read in frame from base 1. The library was produced with the immunoSEQ multiplex PCR assay. The multiplex PCR relied on a mix of 60 forward primers for TCR Vbeta segments and 13 reverse primers for TCR Jbeta segments. Amplification of the CDR3 region of rearranged TCR beta genes was performed with a multiplex PCR assay on genomic DNA. The Illumina HiSeq System was used to sequence the amplified TCR beta libraries as 87-base-pair reads. On the study's bioinformatics: A later analysis tallied 80 million to 95 million unique TCR beta chains across the approximately 670 repertoires, and some 10 million of those chains were shared by two or more donors. To remove PCR and sequencing errors, raw reads were error-corrected and collapsed into unique sequences using a nearest-neighbor algorithm that merged closely related sequences. V, D and J gene segments were assigned by aligning CDR3 sequences to IMGT reference sequences. For a sequence to be retained, a match of at least six nucleotides to both a V gene segment and a J gene segment was required. Rearrangements were classified as productive when the CDR3 lacked stop codons and remained in frame with V and J, and all other rearrangements were classified as non-productive. CDR3 was defined by IMGT convention, running from the second conserved V-encoded cysteine to the conserved J-encoded phenylalanine. In an earlier analysis of more than 550 of the donors, sequences lacking an unambiguous match to a single V gene segment were excluded. In an earlier analysis of approximately 610 of the donors, V segments were called functional above 56.7% productive rearrangements and were called segregating when the between-donor standard deviation exceeded 5%. To diagnose cytomegalovirus status from the catalog of TCR beta chain sequences, a statistical classification framework was built. A later analysis assigned V and J genes by comparing TCR nucleotide sequences with IMGT/GENE-DB human TR gene sequences. The TCRdist pipeline was used in a later analysis to assign CDR3 sequences and most-parsimonious VDJ recombination scenarios. A later analysis defined each TCR beta chain by its CDR3 amino acid sequence plus V-gene family, and excluded reads lacking a unique V-gene family. In a later analysis, nearly 600 highly shared, low-generation-probability nucleotide sequences were removed to address suspected cross-contamination and a sequencing artifact. In a later analysis, a clonal expansion index for each public chain was calculated from normalized within-repertoire ranks of inferred template counts. A later analysis computed generation probabilities with a VDJ recombination model fitted to out-of-frame rearrangements, and checked the results against IGoR. Hypergeometric tests were used in a later analysis to score TCR-TCR, TCR-HLA and TCR-CMV co-occurrence, with a repertoire-size bias correction applied to the TCR pairs. In a later analysis, false discovery rates were estimated by permuting HLA or CMV assignments 20 times. In a later analysis, co-occurring TCRs were grouped with DBSCAN, and TCRdist sequence similarity was added when clustering was performed within HLA-allele-positive subsets. Repertoires with fewer than 30,000 or more than 120,000 public chains, plus five repertoires with anomalous nucleotide sharing, were excluded from co-occurrence clustering. Sourced from immuneACCESS, this table was stored by TCRdb with only in-frame sequences that have V and J called. A share of the clones is absent; for the studies checked, an unresolved V gene accounts for under half, and the remainder has no known explanation. V and J calls and clone size are copied from that table; D and trimming were computed from the DNA. In this sample the table shows around 120,000 clones, 70% to 85% of which occur a single time. In total, the top ten clones hold roughly 3% of the sample.

Results the study describes overall, beyond this receptor: In a later analysis, HLA-associated TCR beta chains showed more clonal expansion and lower generation probabilities than non-associated chains that were equally common. V-gene and J-gene trimming of TCR beta chains was associated with a missense DCLRE1C variant in a later genetic analysis, and the association was replicated in an independent cohort. Assigning TCR associations to individual alleles was difficult when HLA alleles, especially DR and DQ, strongly co-occurred. In a later analysis, several top co-occurrence clusters were reported to appear linked to parvovirus B19, influenza, CMV and Epstein-Barr virus. Immune exposure information for the cohort was limited to CMV serostatus. In this cohort, only TCR beta chains were sequenced, and detectable features were limited by the absence of alpha or paired-chain data. The study listed 150 to 200 TCR beta chains as associated with cytomegalovirus. Sequencing depth was assumed to be roughly uniform across donors in the presence/absence analyses, though that assumption may not hold. Most TCR sequences were seen in very few donors, while some public TCRs were found in many individuals. Most CMV-associated TCR beta chains appeared to be HLA-restricted in a later analysis, and the HLA associations seemed to be driven largely by CMV exposure. The earlier analysis of about 600 of the donors excluded some 15 rarely observed V segments, including chromosome 9 orphons, because counts were too low. In an earlier analysis of 587 of the donors, most TCR beta V segments appeared in productive rearrangements about 87% or about 30% of the time, broadly matching IMGT annotations. The classifier was reported to diagnose cytomegalovirus status with high specificity and sensitivity in both the original and validation cohorts. Because HLA typing was unavailable for some donors at each locus, only the typed subset was used in association tests. A cluster of highly shared sequence variants was judged likely to represent a technical artifact of the sequencing pipeline. According to a later analysis, TCR association rates differed among HLA loci, with DRB1 alleles showing the most associated TCRs and HLA-C alleles showing the fewest. The 87-base-pair reads could not distinguish some IMGT-functional V segments, including TRBV6-2 and TRBV6-3, so those segments were excluded. The authors suggested that the approach could potentially be generalized to other disease states and immunological phenotypes. According to a later genetic analysis, donors in an Asian-associated ancestry cluster had fewer N-insertions in productive TCRs than the approximately 610-donor mean. A further reported finding was that TCR beta sequences accurately predicted the HLA-A and HLA-B alleles for most subjects in the first cohort. Linkage disequilibrium might explain the correlated functional status among segregating V segments, but an unknown experimental factor could not be excluded. At a false discovery rate of 0.05, a later analysis linked about 16,000 TCR beta sequences to specific HLA alleles. A few of the identified cytomegalovirus-associated TCR beta chains were confirmed in vitro to be specific for cytomegalovirus antigens.

This clone was observed a handful of times. The antigen it binds to is not known. Base qualities were left out, and no much larger clone turns up one base away. Sequencing input: PBMCs. The chain is made from TRBV5-1 and TRBJ2-3, with 8 middle bases fitting TRBD2. The TCR was taken from a woman aged 55-70 years in good health and CMV-seropositive. The CDR3 in this case is CASSLTGGLDTQYF. At the DNA level, the sequence is TGCGCCAGCAGCTTGACGGGGGGGTTAGATACGCAGTATTTT.